The 14 T cell receptor beta chains in this list originate from one sample, sequenced in a study of CD8+ T cells in alopecia areata. The sequencing template was cDNA reverse transcribed from extracted RNA. The assay was immunoSEQ multiplex PCR, and TCRdb's table has in-frame clones only and misses some. The data hold approximately 89,000 clones, with around 44% observed a single time. The specimen sequenced was CD4+ T cells sorted from blood. These receptors were collected from a human donor with alopecia areata.

The chain combines TRBV29-1 with TRBJ2-5, with 7 bases lining up with TRBD1. Germline trimming cut 6 bases from V and 2 bases from J; bases unmatched to any gene: 3. The CDR3 consists of 12 residues. Germline CDR1 and CDR2: SQVTM and ANQGSEA. The CDR3 region has the DNA TGCAGCGTAGGGGGCAAGCAAGAGACCCAGTACTTC. It codes for CSVGGKQETQYF.

The V call is TRBV7-8, the J call TRBJ1-5, with D unresolved. Trimming shortened V by 1 base and J by 4 bases, and 8 bases separated the two germline ends. The CDR3 extends over 14 amino acids. The germline CDR1 and CDR2 sequences are SGHVS and FQNEAQ. CDR3 sequence reads: CASSLDRGNQPQHF. The CDR3 DNA follows: TGTGCCAGCAGCTTAGATCGCGGGAATCAGCCCCAGCATTTT.

The chain links TRBV30 to TRBJ2-7, with no clear D. CDR1 is GTSNPN, CDR2 SVGIG, per germline (reference sequence). Trimming cost V 5 bases and J 1 base, with 15 bases left between them. This CDR3 comprises 14 residues. The CDR3 region has the DNA TGTGCCTGGTGTACCCCCACACGATCCTACGAGCAGTACTTC. Protein sequence: CAWCTPTRSYEQYF.

This chain uses TRBV29-1 with TRBJ2-7; 7 bases line up with TRBD2. Germline CDR1 and CDR2: SQVTM and ANQGSEA. V lost 7 bases, J lost 3 bases, and 6 bases stayed unmatched. CDR3 length equals 12 residues. The chain's CDR3 is CSASREGYEQYF. DNA of the CDR3: TGCAGCGCTTCCAGGGAGGGCTACGAGCAGTACTTC.

CDR3 coding DNA: TGTGCCAGCAGTGGGCTGGCGGTGGATCAGCCCCAGCATTTT. It codes for CASSGLAVDQPQHF. The rearrangement joins TRBV2 to TRBJ1-5; D not resolved. The germline V gene encodes CDR1 SNHLY and CDR2 FYNNEI. This CDR3 region has 14 residues. V lost 4 bases, J lost 5 bases, and 12 bases lay in between.

Only a few counts were recorded for this clone. This chain links TRBV29-1 with TRBJ1-4; tentative D call: TRBD1 (5 bases). Trimming shortened V by 0 bases and J by 5 bases, and 10 bases separated the two germline ends. The CDR3 has 14 amino acids. Germline-derived CDR1 and CDR2 are SQVTM and ANQGSEA. In nucleotides, the CDR3 is TGCAGCGTTGAAGACTGGAGGGGAAATGAAAAACTGTTTTTT. It codes for CSVEDWRGNEKLFF.

Only a few counts were recorded for this clone. The V and J genes are TRBV2 and TRBJ2-7; maybe TRBD1 (6 bases). The germline V gene encodes CDR1 SNHLY and CDR2 FYNNEI. The CDR3 covers 15 residues. V lost 7 bases and J lost 1, with 17 bases in between. The DNA for the CDR3 is TGTGCCAGCACCAAGGACAGTACCGTATCCTACGAGCAGTACTTC. This encodes CASTKDSTVSYEQYF.

This clone was detected a few times. The V call is TRBV2, the J call TRBJ2-7; 8 positions match TRBD1. Germline assignment: CDR1 SNHLY and CDR2 FYNNEI. The J segment lost 3 bases and the V segment lost 6 bases, leaving 7 bases of the junction unmatched. The CDR3 is 14 residues long. CDR3 DNA sequence: TGTGCCAGCAGCGAACGGACAGGGAACTACGAGCAGTACTTC. Its protein product is CASSERTGNYEQYF.

The rearrangement links TRBV9 to TRBJ1-2; no firm D call. V was trimmed by 4 bases and J by 6 bases, leaving 10 bases between them. The CDR3 covers 12 residues. Germline CDR1 SGDLS, CDR2 YYNGEE. CDR3: CASSLQGDGYTF. CDR3 bases: TGTGCCAGCAGCTTACAAGGAGATGGCTACACCTTC. Full variable domain (rest looked up from reference TRBV9 and TRBJ1-2): DSGVTQTPKHLITATGQRVTLRCSPRSGDLSVYWYQQSLDQGLQFLIQYYNGEERAKGNILERFSAQQFPDLHSELNLSSLELGDSALYFCASSLQGDGYTFGSGTRLTVV.

The genes are TRBV7-2 and TRBJ1-2, with 12 bases lining up with TRBD1. Germline V lookup: CDR1 SGHTA, CDR2 FQGNSA. The CDR3 sequence is 17 residues long. Trimming removed 2 bases from V and 8 bases from J; junction bases left unmatched: 12. For the CDR3, the DNA is TGTGCCAGCAGCTTATTTCCTAGGGGACAGGGGGCGAGCGGCTACACCTTC. Its protein is CASSLFPRGQGASGYTF. Complete variable domain (other parts from reference TRBV7-2 and TRBJ1-2): GAGVSQSPSNKVTEKGKDVELRCDPISGHTALYWYRQSLGQGLEFLIYFQGNSAPDKSGLPSDRFSAERTGGSVSTLTIQRTQQEDSAVYLCASSLFPRGQGASGYTFGSGTRLTVV.

This clone was found a few times. This rearrangement joins TRBV2 to TRBJ1-1, with D uncertain. CDR1 is SNHLY and CDR2 is FYNNEI in the germline V gene. The CDR3 sequence is 12 residues long. The V end was cut by 6 bases, the J end by 1 base, with 6 bases between. CDR3 sequence: CASRTANTEAFF. The CDR3 bases are TGTGCCAGCAGGACGGCGAACACTGAAGCTTTCTTT.

V gene TRBV30 combines with J gene TRBJ2-5; D is possibly TRBD1 (5 bases). The CDR3 is 11 residues long. V was trimmed by 2 bases and J by 5 bases, leaving 6 bases between them. In germline, CDR1 is GTSNPN, CDR2 SVGIG (reference sequence). As DNA, the CDR3 is TGTGCCTGGAGTTCAGGGGAGACCCAGTACTTC. Residues: CAWSSGETQYF.

The chain employs TRBV9 and TRBJ2-3, with unresolved D. This CDR3 contains 15 residues. V was clipped by 0 bases and J by 0 bases, with 8 bases between them. Germline lookup yields CDR1 SGDLS and CDR2 YYNGEE. The CDR3 loop reads CASSVETYSTDTQYF. CDR3 DNA sequence: TGTGCCAGCAGCGTAGAGACATATAGCACAGATACGCAGTATTTT. The complete variable domain, with remaining parts taken from reference TRBV9 and TRBJ2-3, reads DSGVTQTPKHLITATGQRVTLRCSPRSGDLSVYWYQQSLDQGLQFLIQYYNGEERAKGNILERFSAQQFPDLHSELNLSSLELGDSALYFCASSVETYSTDTQYFGPGTRLTVL.

This clone was detected a few times. This chain uses TRBV11-2 with TRBJ2-5; D is ambiguous. Germline CDR1 SGHAT, CDR2 FQNNGV. The germline V and J ends were trimmed by 5 bases and 2 bases, with 6 bases remaining between them. The CDR3 is 12 residues long. CDR3 coding DNA: TGTGCCAGCAGCCCGATTCAAGAGACCCAGTACTTC. Its protein product is CASSPIQETQYF.